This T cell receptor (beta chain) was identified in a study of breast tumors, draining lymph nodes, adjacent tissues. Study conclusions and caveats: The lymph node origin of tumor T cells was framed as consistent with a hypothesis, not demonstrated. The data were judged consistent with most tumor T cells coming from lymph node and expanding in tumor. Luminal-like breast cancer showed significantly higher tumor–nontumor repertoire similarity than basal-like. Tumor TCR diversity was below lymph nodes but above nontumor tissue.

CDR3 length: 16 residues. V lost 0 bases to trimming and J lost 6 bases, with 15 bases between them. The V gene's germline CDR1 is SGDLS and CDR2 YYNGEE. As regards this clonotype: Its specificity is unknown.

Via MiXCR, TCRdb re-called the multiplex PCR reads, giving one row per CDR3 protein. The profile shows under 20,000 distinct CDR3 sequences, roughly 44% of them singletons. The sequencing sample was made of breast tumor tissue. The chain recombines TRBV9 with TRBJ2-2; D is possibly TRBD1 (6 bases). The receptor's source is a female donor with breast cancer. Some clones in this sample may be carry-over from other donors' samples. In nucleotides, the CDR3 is TGTGCCAGCAGCGTAGGGGGGACATTTCTTTCCGGGGAGCTGTTTTTT. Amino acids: CASSVGGTFLSGELFF.